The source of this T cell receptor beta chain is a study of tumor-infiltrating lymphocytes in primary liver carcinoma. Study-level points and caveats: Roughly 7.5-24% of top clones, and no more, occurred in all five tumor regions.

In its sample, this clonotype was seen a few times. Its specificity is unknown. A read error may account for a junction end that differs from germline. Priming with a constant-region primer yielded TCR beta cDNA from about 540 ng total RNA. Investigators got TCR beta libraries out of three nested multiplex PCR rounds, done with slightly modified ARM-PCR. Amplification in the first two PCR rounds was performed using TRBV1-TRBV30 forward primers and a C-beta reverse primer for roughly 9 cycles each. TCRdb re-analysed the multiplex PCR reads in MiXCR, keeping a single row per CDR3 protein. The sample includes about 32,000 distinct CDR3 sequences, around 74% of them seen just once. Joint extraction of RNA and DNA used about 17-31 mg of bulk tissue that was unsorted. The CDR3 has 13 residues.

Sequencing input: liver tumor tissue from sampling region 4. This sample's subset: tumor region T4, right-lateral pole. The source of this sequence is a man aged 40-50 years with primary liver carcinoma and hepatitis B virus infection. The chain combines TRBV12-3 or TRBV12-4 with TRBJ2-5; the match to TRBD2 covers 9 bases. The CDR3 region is CPSSLAGVETRYF. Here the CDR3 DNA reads TGTCCCAGCAGTTTAGCGGGAGTAGAGACCCGGTACTTC.